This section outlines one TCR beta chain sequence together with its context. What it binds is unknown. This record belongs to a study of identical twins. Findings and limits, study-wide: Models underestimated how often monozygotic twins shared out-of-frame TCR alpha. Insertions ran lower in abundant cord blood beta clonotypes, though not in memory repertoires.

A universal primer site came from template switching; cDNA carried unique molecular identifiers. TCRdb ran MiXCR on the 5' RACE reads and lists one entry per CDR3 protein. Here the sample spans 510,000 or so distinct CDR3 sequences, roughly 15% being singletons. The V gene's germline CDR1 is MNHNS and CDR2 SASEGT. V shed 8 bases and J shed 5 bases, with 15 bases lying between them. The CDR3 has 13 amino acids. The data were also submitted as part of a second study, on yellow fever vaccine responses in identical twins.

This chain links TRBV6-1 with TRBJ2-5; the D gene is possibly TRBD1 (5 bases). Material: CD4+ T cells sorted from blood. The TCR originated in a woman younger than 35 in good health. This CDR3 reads CASEPDTRETQYF. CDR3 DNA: TGTGCCAGCGAACCGGACACGAGGGAGACCCAGTACTTC.